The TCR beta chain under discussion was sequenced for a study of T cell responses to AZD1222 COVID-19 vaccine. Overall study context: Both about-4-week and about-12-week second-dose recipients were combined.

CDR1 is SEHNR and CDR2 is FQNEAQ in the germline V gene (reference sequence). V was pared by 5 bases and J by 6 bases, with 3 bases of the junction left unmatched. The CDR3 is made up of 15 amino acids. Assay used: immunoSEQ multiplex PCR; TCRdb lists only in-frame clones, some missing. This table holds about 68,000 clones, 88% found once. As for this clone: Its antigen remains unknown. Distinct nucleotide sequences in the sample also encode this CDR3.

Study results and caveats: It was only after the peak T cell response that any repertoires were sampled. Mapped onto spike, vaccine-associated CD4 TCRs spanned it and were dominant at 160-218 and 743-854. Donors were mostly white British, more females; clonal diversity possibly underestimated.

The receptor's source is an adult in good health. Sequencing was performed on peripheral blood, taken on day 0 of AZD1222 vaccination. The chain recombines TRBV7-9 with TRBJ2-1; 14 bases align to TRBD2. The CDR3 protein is CASSLGTSGSNEQFF. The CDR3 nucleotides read TGTGCCAGCAGCCTCGGGACTAGCGGGAGCAATGAGCAGTTCTTC.